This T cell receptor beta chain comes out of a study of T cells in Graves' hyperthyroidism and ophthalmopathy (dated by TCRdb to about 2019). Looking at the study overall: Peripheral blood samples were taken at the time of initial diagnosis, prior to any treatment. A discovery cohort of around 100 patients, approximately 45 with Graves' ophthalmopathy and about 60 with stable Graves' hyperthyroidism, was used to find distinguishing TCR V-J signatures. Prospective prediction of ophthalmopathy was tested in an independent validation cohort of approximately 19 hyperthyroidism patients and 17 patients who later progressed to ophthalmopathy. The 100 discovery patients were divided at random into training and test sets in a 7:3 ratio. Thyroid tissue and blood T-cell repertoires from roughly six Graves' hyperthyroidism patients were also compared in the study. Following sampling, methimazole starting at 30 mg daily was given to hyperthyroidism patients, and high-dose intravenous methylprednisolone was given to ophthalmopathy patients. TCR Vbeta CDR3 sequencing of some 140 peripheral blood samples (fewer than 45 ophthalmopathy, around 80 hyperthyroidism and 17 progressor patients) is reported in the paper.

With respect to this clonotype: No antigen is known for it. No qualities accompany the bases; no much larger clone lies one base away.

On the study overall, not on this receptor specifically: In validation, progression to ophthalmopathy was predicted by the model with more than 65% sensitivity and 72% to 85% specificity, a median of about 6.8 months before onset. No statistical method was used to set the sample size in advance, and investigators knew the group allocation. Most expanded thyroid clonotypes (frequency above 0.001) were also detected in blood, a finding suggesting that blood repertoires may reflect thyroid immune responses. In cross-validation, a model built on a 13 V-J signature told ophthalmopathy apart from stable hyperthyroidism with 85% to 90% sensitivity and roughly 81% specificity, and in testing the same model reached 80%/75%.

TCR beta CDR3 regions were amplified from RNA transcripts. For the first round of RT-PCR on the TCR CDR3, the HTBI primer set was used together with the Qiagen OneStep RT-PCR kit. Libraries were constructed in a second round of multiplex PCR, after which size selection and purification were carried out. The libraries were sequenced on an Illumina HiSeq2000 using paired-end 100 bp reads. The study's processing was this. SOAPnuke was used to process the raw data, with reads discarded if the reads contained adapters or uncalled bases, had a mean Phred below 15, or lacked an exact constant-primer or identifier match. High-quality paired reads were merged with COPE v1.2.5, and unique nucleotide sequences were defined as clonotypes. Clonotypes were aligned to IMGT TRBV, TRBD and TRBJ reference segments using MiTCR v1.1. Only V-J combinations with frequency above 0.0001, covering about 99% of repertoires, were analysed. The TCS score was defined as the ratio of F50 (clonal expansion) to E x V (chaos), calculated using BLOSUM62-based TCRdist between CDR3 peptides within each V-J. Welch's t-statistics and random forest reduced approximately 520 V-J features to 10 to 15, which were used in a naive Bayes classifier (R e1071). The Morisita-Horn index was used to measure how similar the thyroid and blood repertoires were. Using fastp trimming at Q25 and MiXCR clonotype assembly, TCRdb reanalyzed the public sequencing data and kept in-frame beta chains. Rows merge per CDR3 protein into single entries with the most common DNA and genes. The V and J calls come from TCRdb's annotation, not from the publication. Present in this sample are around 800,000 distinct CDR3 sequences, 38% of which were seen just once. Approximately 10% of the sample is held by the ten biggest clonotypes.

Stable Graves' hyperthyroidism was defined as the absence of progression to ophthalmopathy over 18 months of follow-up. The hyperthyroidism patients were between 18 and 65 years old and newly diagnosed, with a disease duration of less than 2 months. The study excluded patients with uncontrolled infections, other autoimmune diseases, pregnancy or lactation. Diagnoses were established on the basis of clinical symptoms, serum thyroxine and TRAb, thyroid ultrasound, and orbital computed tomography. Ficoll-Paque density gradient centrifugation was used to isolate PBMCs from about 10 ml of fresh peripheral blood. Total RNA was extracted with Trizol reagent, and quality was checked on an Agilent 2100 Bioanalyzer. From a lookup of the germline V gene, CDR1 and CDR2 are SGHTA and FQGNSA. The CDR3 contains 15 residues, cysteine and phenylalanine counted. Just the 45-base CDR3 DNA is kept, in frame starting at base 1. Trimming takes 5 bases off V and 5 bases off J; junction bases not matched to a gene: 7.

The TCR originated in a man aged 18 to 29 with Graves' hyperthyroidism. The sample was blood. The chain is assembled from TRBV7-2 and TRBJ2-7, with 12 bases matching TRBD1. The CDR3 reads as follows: CASSRRDRGPHEQYF. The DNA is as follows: TGTGCCAGCAGCCGAAGGGACAGGGGGCCTCACGAGCAGTACTTC.